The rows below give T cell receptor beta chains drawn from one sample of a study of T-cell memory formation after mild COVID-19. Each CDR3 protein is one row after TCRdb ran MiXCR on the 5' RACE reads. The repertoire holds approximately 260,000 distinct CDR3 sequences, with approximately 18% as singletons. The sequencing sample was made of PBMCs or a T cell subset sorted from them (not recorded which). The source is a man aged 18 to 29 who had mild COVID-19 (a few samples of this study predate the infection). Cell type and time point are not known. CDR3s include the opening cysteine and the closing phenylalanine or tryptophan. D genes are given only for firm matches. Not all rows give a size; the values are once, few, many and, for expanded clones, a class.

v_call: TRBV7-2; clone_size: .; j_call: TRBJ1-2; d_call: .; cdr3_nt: TGTGCCAGCAGCTTGAGTTGGGCGAACTATGGCTACACCTTC; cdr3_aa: CASSLSWANYGYTF
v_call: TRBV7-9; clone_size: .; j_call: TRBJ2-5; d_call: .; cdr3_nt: TGTGCCAGCAGCTCTCAAGTGGAGACCCAGTACTTC; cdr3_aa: CASSSQVETQYF
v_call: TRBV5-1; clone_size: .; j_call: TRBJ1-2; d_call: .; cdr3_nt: TGCGCCAGCAGCTTGGGCCAGGGGACCTATGGCTACACCTTC; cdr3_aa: CASSLGQGTYGYTF
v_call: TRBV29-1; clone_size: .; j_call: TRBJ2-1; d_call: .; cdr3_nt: TGCAGCGTTGAGGGACCGCCGCCAAATGAGCAGTTCTTC; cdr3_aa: CSVEGPPPNEQFF
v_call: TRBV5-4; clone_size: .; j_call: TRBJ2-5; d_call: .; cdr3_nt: TGTGCCAGCAGCTTGGAGGGCGGGGAGGAGACCCAGTACTTC; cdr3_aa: CASSLEGGEETQYF
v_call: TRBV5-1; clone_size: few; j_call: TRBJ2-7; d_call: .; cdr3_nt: TGCGCCAGCAGCTTGCAGCCAAACGAGCAGTACTTC; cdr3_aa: CASSLQPNEQYF
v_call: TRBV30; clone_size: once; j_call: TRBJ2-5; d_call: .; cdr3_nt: TGTGCCTGGAATCGGGGGTTTGAGGAGACCCAGTACTTC; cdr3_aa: CAWNRGFEETQYF
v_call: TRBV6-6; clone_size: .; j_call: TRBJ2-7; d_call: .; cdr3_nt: TGTGCCAGCAAACCTAGCGAAAACTACGAGCAGTACTTC; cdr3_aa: CASKPSENYEQYF
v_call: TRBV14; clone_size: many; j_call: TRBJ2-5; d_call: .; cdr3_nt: TGTGCCAGCAGCCAAGAATTGTTAGAGACCCAGTACTTC; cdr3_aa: CASSQELLETQYF
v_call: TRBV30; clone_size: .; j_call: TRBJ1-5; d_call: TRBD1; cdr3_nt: TGTGCCTGGAGACCTTCGGACAGGGGGAGTCAGCCCCAGCATTTT; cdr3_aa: CAWRPSDRGSQPQHF
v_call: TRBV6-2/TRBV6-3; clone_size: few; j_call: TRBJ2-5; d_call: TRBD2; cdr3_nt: TGTGCCAGCGGTCTAGCGGGGTATCAAGAGACCCAGTACTTC; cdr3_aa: CASGLAGYQETQYF
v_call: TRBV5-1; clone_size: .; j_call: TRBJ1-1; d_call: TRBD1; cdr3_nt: TGCGCCAGCAGAATCGTTCCAGGGGGCACTGAAGCTTTCTTT; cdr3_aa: CASRIVPGGTEAFF
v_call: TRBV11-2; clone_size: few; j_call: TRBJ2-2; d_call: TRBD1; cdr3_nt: TGTGCCAGCAGCTCTTCGTACAGGGGCGTCGGGGAGCTGTTTTTT; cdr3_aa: CASSSSYRGVGELFF
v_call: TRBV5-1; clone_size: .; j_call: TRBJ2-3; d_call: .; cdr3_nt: TGCGCCAGCAGCCCTCGGGGTAGCGGCGGCACAGATACGCAGTATTTT; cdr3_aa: CASSPRGSGGTDTQYF
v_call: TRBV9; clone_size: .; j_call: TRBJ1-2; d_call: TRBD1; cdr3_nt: TGTGCCAGCAGCGTAACAGGGGAGTCTTATGGCTACACCTTC; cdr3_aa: CASSVTGESYGYTF
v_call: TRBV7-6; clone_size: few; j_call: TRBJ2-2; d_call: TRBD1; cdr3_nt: TGTGCCAGCAGCTTAGCGGGACAGGGTGTCGGGGAGCTGTTTTTT; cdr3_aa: CASSLAGQGVGELFF
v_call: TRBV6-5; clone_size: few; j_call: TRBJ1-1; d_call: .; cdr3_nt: TGTGCCAGCAGTTTGACGGGGAACCTGAACACTGAAGCTTTCTTT; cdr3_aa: CASSLTGNLNTEAFF
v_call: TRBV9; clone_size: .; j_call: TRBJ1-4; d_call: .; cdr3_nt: TGTGCCAGCAGCGTTCTAGGGGTAACTGCAACTAATGAAAAACTGTTTTTT; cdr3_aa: CASSVLGVTATNEKLFF
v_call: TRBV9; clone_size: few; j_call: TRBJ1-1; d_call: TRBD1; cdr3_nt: TGTGCCAGCAGGCGGACAGGGGGGGGTTACGCTGAAGCTTTCTTT; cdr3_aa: CASRRTGGGYAEAFF
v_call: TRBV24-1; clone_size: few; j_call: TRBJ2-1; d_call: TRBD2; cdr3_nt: TGTGCCACCAGTGATATTTCTAGCGGGTTCAATGAGCAGTTCTTC; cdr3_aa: CATSDISSGFNEQFF
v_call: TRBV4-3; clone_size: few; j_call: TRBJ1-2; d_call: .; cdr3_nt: TGCGCCAGCAGCCAAGATACCAGAGTCTATGGCTACACCTTC; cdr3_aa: CASSQDTRVYGYTF
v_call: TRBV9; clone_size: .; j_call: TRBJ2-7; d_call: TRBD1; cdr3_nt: TGTGCCAGCAGCCCCACGGGACAGGCCTACGAGCAGTACTTC; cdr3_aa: CASSPTGQAYEQYF
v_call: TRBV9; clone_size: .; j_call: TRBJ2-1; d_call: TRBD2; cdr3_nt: TGTGCCAGCAGCCCCAGCGGGGGGGCCTTTCGGGAGCAGTTCTTC; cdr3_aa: CASSPSGGAFREQFF
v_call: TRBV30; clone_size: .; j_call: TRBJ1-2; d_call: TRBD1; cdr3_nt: TGTGCCTGGAGTCCTGGTTACAGGGGAAAGAACTATGGCTACACCTTC; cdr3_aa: CAWSPGYRGKNYGYTF
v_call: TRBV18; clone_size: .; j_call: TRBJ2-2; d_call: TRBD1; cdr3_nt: TGTGCCAGCTCACCAGGACAGGTTCGGCACGGGGAGCTGTTTTTT; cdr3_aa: CASSPGQVRHGELFF
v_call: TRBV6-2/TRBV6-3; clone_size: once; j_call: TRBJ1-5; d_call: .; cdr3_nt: TGTGCCAGCAGTTACTCTGAGGGAGGGCCCCAGCATTTT; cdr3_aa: CASSYSEGGPQHF
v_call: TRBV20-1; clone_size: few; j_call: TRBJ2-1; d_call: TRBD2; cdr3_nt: TGCAGTGCTACCCGACTAGCGGGGGCCTATGAGCAGTTCTTC; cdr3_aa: CSATRLAGAYEQFF
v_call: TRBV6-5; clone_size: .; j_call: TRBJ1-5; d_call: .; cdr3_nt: TGTGCCAGCAGTTACAGGTCTTTTGGCAATCAGCCCCAGCATTTT; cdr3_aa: CASSYRSFGNQPQHF
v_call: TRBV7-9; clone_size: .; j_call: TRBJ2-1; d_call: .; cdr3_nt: TGTGCCAGCAGCTGGGTAGCGGTCTACAATGAGCAGTTCTTC; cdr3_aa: CASSWVAVYNEQFF
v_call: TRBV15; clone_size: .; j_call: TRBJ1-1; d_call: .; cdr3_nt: TGTGCCACCAGCATAGGGGACCTCGGGACTGAAGCTTTCTTT; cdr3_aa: CATSIGDLGTEAFF
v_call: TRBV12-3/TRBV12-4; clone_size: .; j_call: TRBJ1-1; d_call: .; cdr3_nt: TGTGCCAGCGATACCCAGGGCGAGAACACTGAAGCTTTCTTT; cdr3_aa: CASDTQGENTEAFF
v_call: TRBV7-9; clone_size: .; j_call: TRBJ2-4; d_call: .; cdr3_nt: TGTGCCAGCACACAGGGGCGGGGTGGGGACATTCAGTACTTC; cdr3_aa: CASTQGRGGDIQYF
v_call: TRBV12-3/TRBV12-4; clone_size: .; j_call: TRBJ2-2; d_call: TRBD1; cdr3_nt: TGTGCCAGCACCCCAGGGGGCCGGGCGTGGACCGGGGAGCTGTTTTTT; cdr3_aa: CASTPGGRAWTGELFF
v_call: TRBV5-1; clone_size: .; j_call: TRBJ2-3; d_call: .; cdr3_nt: TGCGCCAGCAGCTTGGCCCGCGCGTTCACAGATACGCAGTATTTT; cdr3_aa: CASSLARAFTDTQYF
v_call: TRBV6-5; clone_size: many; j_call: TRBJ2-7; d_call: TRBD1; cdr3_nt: TGTGCCAGCAGAACCGGGACAGGGAGTCCCTACGAGCAGTACTTC; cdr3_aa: CASRTGTGSPYEQYF
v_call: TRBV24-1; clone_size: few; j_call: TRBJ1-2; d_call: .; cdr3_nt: TGTGCCACCAGTGATTTAACTAAGGATGGCTACACCTTC; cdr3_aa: CATSDLTKDGYTF
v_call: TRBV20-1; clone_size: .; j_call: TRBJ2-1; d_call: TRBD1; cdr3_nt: TGCAGTGCTCCGGTACAGGGGAACAATGAGCAGTTCTTC; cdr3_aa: CSAPVQGNNEQFF
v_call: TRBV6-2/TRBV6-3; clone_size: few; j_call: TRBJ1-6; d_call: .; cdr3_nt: TGTGCCAGCAGCAGCGCCAAACAGCCAAATTCACCCCTCCACTTT; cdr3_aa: CASSSAKQPNSPLHF
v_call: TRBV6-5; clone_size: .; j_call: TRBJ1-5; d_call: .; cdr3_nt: TGTGCCAGCAGCCCCTTGGCGGGAAATCAGCCCCAGCATTTT; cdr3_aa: CASSPLAGNQPQHF
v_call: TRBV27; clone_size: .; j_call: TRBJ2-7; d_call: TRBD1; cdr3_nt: TGTGCCAGCAGTAGGGACAGCACCTACGAGCAGTACTTC; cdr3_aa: CASSRDSTYEQYF
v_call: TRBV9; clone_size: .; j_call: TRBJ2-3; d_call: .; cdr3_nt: TGTGCCAGCAGCTTGGGTGCGGGTGATACGCAGTATTTT; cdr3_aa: CASSLGAGDTQYF
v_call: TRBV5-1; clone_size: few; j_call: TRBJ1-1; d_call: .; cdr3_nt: TGCGCCAGCAGCTTAGAGGCCCCTGAAGCTTTCTTT; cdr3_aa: CASSLEAPEAFF
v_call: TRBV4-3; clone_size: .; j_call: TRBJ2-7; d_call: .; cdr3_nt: TGCGCCAGCAGCCCCGGCTGGGGGGCGCAAGACGAGCAGTACTTC; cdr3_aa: CASSPGWGAQDEQYF
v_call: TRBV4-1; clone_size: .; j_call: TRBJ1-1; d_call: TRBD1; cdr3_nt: TGCGCCAGCAGCCGGGAAACAGGGGGAGGAAACACTGAAGCTTTCTTT; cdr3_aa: CASSRETGGGNTEAFF
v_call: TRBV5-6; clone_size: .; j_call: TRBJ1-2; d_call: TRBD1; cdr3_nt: TGTGCCAGCAGCTTGGGGACAGGCCGTGGCTACACCTTC; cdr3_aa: CASSLGTGRGYTF
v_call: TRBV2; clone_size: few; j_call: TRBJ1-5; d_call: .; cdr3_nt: TGTGCCAGCAGTGGGGCAGGGACTAATCAGCCCCAGCATTTT; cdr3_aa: CASSGAGTNQPQHF
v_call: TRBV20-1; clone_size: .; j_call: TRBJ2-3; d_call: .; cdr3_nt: TGCAGTGCTAGAGTGCCCACAGATACGCAGTATTTT; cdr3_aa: CSARVPTDTQYF
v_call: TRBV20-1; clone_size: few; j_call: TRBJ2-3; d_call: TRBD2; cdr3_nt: TGCAGTGCTAGAGGACAGCGGGGGGCTCATACGCAGTATTTT; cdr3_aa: CSARGQRGAHTQYF
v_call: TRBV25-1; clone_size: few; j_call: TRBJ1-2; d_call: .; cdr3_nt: TGTGCCAGCAAAACTAAGGAAAGGTTCTATGGCTACACCTTC; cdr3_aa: CASKTKERFYGYTF
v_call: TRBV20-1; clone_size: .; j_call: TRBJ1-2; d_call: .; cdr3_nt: TGCAGTGCTAGGCAGGGGTTTAACTATGGCTACACCTTC; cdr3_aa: CSARQGFNYGYTF
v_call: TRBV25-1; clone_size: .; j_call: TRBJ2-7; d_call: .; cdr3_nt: TGTGCCAGCAGTGGACGAATTGCCTACGAGCAGTACTTC; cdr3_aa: CASSGRIAYEQYF
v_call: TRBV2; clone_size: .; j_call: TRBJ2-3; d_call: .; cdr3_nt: TGTGCCACCGTAGACCGGGATACGCAGTATTTT; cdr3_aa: CATVDRDTQYF
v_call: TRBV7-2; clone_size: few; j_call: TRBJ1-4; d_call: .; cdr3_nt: TGTGCCAGCAGCTTCCAGGGCGGAGAAAAACTGTTTTTT; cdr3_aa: CASSFQGGEKLFF
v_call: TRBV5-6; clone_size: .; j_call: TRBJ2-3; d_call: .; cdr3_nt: TGTGCCAGCAGCCGTACCTTAGCCGACACGCAGTATTTT; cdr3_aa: CASSRTLADTQYF
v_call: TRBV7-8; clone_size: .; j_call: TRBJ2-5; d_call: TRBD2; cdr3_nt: TGTGCCAGCACCACCAGGGAGGGAGGACTAGAGACCCAGTACTTC; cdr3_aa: CASTTREGGLETQYF